A few counts support the clone carrying this T cell receptor beta chain. Its specificity is unknown. This table comes from immunoSEQ multiplex PCR, and its TCRdb copy is limited to in-frame clones, with some not included. The data contain around 20,000 clones, approximately 85% of them singletons. Trimming stripped 5 bases from V and 1 base from J, with 12 bases between. Germline CDR1 reads SGHTA; CDR2 reads FQGTGA. This CDR3 is 14 amino acids long. This specimen comes from a study of regulatory dendritic cells for organ transplantation. Overall study context: LPS was added to dendritic cell cultures on day 6. General study results and limits: Naive T cells showed high diversity, memory cells less, memory CD8+ least.

CFSE-labeled sorted T cells met regulatory or mature dendritic cells for roughly 5 days. Sequencing was done on a sample of naive CD4+ T cells from blood cultured with regulatory dendritic cells. Subset given: CD45RA+ naive T cells. J is TRBJ2-7 and V is TRBV7-3, with D uncertain. This TCR was sampled from a human donor in good health. CDR3 DNA: TGTGCCAGCAGCCTCCATTATAAGTCCTACGAGCAGTACTTC. Its protein is CASSLHYKSYEQYF.